What follows is one T cell receptor beta chain and its context. No antigen is known for it. The data derive from a study of cytomegalovirus exposure and HLA in healthy donors. The CDR3 runs to 14 residues. V dropped 8 bases and J dropped 0 bases, with 10 bases sitting between them. Per the germline V gene, CDR1 is LNHDA and CDR2 is SQIVND (reference sequence). Broader study findings: In vitro work confirmed that a few CMV-associated chains recognize CMV antigens. TCR beta V segments were, for the most part, productive about 90% or about 30% of the time in an earlier analysis. Analysis performed later found roughly 17,000 TCR beta sequences associated with HLA alleles at 0.05 false discovery rate.

The PCR employed 60 Vbeta primers together with 13 Jbeta primers. Measured with immunoSEQ multiplex PCR; TCRdb has only the in-frame clones, and not every one. The sample shows roughly 98,000 clones, roughly 60% of them seen only once. This sequence was found in a woman in her 30s in good health and CMV-seropositive. Sequenced input: PBMCs. The chain couples TRBV19 to TRBJ2-2, with D maybe TRBD1 (5 bases). The DNA for the CDR3 is TGTGCCAGTGGCGGACATCCGAACACCGGGGAGCTGTTTTTT. Translated: CASGGHPNTGELFF. The full variable domain, its missing parts supplied by reference TRBV19 and TRBJ2-2, is DGGITQSPKYLFRKEGQNVTLSCEQNLNHDAMYWYRQDPGQGLRLIYYSQIVNDFQKGDIAEGYSVSREKKESFPLTVTSAQKNPTAFYLCASGGHPNTGELFFGEGSRLTVL.